This record looks at one T cell receptor (beta chain) sequence and its context. Its antigen is as yet unknown. The missing conserved phenylalanine or tryptophan at the end of this CDR3 makes a read error likely. The study amplified TCR beta CDR3 regions using RNA transcripts. First-round RT-PCR relied on HTBI primers, and a second-round multiplex PCR came next. TCRdb re-analysed the multiplex PCR reads in MiXCR, keeping a single row per CDR3 protein. Among about 15,000 distinct CDR3 sequences listed, approximately 53% were seen once. This record comes from a study of Graves' ophthalmopathy and Graves' hyperthyroidism. Study context: Specimen type is peripheral blood, obtained at initial diagnosis before any treatment.

Study results and limitations: The study's model predicted ophthalmopathy progression at over 55% sensitivity and about 72% specificity.

Germline-derived CDR1 and CDR2 are SGHAT and FQNNGV. With 4 bases removed from V and 5 bases from J, the gap between germline ends came to 11 bases. This CDR3 is 13 amino acids long. Moderate-to-severe activity, with CAS ≥3, NOSPECS ≥4 and duration under 3 months, characterized the donors with ophthalmopathy. Ineligible for inclusion were patients with other autoimmune diseases, uncontrolled infections, pregnancy or lactation. The sequence was collected from a woman aged 25 to 39 with Graves' ophthalmopathy. V and J are TRBV11-2 and TRBJ2-5; no clear D. Sequencing was performed on peripheral blood. DNA for the CDR3: TGTGCCAGCAGCTCAGTATCCGTGGAGACCCAGTACTGC. This translates into CASSSVSVETQYC.